A selection of T cell receptor beta chains follows, all from one sample in a study of PD-L1 blockade in urothelial cancer. Sequencing used immunoSEQ multiplex PCR; TCRdb keeps in-frame clones, though not all of them. The sample records approximately 90,000 clones, nearly 90% being singletons. Sequencing was performed on PBMCs, taken around atezolizumab (anti-PD-L1) treatment. These receptors originate from a man aged 55 to 70 with urothelial cancer. The CDR3 runs from the conserved cysteine through the conserved F or W. Each record gives: D gene, V gene, J gene, clone size, CDR3 DNA, CDR3 protein. The D gene is left open where the match is weak. Not all rows give a size; the values are once, few, many and, for expanded clones, a class.

>.|TRBV30|TRBJ1-3|few
TGTGCCTGGACGGGAGATTTTGGAAACACCATATATTTT
CAWTGDFGNTIYF
>.|TRBV7-2|TRBJ1-5|.
TGTGCCAGCACCCCCAGTATTTATAGCAATCAGCCCCAGCATTTT
CASTPSIYSNQPQHF
>TRBD2|TRBV4-2|TRBJ2-7|.
TGTGCCAGCAGCCAGGGACTAGCGGGAGCATACGAGCAGTACTTC
CASSQGLAGAYEQYF
>TRBD1|TRBV11-2|TRBJ2-1|.
TGTGCCAGCAGCCGCGCACCCGGGACAGCCTACAATGAGCAGTTCTTC
CASSRAPGTAYNEQFF
>TRBD1|TRBV5-1|TRBJ1-6|.
TGCGCCAGCACCTGGTCCGGACAGGGTGATTCACCCCTCCACTTT
CASTWSGQGDSPLHF
>TRBD1|TRBV7-2|TRBJ2-7|.
TGTGCCAGCAGAGCGACAGGGACCTACGAGCAGTACTTC
CASRATGTYEQYF
>.|TRBV5-4|TRBJ2-7|.
TGTGCCAGCAGCTTGGCCGGGGGAGACTCCTACGAGCAGTACTTC
CASSLAGGDSYEQYF
>.|TRBV7-2|TRBJ2-7|.
TGTGCCAGCAGCCGCCGGGAAAATGTGCGCGAGCAGTACTTC
CASSRRENVREQYF
>.|TRBV7-2|TRBJ1-5|.
TGTGCCAGCAGCAGGGGCGACCGCCAGCCCCAGCATTTT
CASSRGDRQPQHF
>.|TRBV7-2|TRBJ2-3|.
TGTGCCAGCAGCCCGACAAGTTGGGATACGCAGTATTTT
CASSPTSWDTQYF
>TRBD2|TRBV11-2|TRBJ2-5|.
TGTGCCAGCAGCTTAGGAACCCTAGCGGGCCAAGAGACCCAGTACTTC
CASSLGTLAGQETQYF
>TRBD2|TRBV9|TRBJ2-5|.
TGTGCCAGCAGCGTAGTCTCGGGACTAGCCGGGACCCAGTACTTC
CASSVVSGLAGTQYF
>TRBD1|TRBV27|TRBJ2-7|.
TGTGCCAGCAGACCTTTCACGACAGGGGGTTCCTACGAGCAGTACTTC
CASRPFTTGGSYEQYF
>.|TRBV30|TRBJ1-2|.
TGTGCCTGGGCAGGGCGGCCCTATGGCTACACCTTC
CAWAGRPYGYTF
>.|TRBV29-1|TRBJ1-4|.
TGCAGCGTTGTCGGAAACAGGGTCGGAGTCCAAGAAAAACTGTTTTTT
CSVVGNRVGVQEKLFF
>TRBD1|TRBV30|TRBJ1-6|.
TGTGCCTGGAGTGGAGGGGGCACCTATAATTCACCCCTCCACTTT
CAWSGGGTYNSPLHF
>TRBD2|TRBV7-2|TRBJ2-7|.
TGTGCCAGCAGAGAAGGACTAGCGGGAGGGCGTACCTACGAGCAGTACTTC
CASREGLAGGRTYEQYF
>.|TRBV7-2|TRBJ2-2|.
TGTGCCAATCAAAGGGGGTACACCGGGGAGCTGTTTTTT
CANQRGYTGELFF
>TRBD1|TRBV4-3|TRBJ2-7|.
TGCGCCAGCAGCCAATCGGACAGGAGCGTCTACGAGCAGTACTTC
CASSQSDRSVYEQYF
>.|TRBV7-9|TRBJ1-2|.
TGTGCCAGCAGCCCCCTCAGCTATGGCTACACCTTC
CASSPLSYGYTF
>TRBD2|TRBV23-1|TRBJ2-7|.
TGCGCCAGCAGTCAAGGCGGGCCCGGGGCGGGAGGCGAGCAGTACTTC
CASSQGGPGAGGEQYF
>TRBD1|TRBV11-2|TRBJ1-4|.
TGTGCCAGCAGCTCCGCCGGGACAGGGGACGAAAAACTGTTTTTT
CASSSAGTGDEKLFF
>.|TRBV5-8|TRBJ2-7|.
TGTGCCAGCAACTTAATTGGTGGGCTCGAGCAGTACTTC
CASNLIGGLEQYF
>TRBD1|TRBV11-2|TRBJ1-3|.
TGTGCCAGCAGCGAACACGGGACAGCTATTGGAAACACCATATATTTT
CASSEHGTAIGNTIYF
>TRBD2|TRBV2|TRBJ2-7|.
TGTGCCAGCAGTGTTTTTTTCGGGGGACTAGCGGGGTCCTACGAGCAGTACTTC
CASSVFFGGLAGSYEQYF
>.|TRBV30|TRBJ2-5|.
TGTGCCGGCACGACTAGTGGGAAGACCCAGTACTTC
CAGTTSGKTQYF
>.|TRBV11-2|TRBJ1-3|.
TGTGCCAGCAGCACAACCAGGGCGTCTTATGGAAACACCATATATTTT
CASSTTRASYGNTIYF
>.|TRBV11-2|TRBJ1-6|.
TGTGCCAGCAGCTTTTCAGGGAGGAATTCACCCCTCCACTTT
CASSFSGRNSPLHF
>.|TRBV27|TRBJ1-3|.
TGTGCCAGCAGTTTATCGCGAGGCTCTGGAAACACCATATATTTT
CASSLSRGSGNTIYF
>.|TRBV5-6|TRBJ2-5|few
TGTGCCAGCAGCCGCCGTCCTAGCGTGGAGACCCAGTACTTC
CASSRRPSVETQYF
>.|TRBV6-5|TRBJ2-2|.
TGTGCCAGCACCCCAGCGGGGAACACCGGGGAGCTGTTTTTT
CASTPAGNTGELFF
>TRBD1|TRBV9|TRBJ1-2|.
TGTGCCAGCAGCGTGGACCTTGACAGGGACTATGGCTACACCTTC
CASSVDLDRDYGYTF
>TRBD1|TRBV7-2|TRBJ1-1|.
TGTGCCAGCAGCTTAGTGGCAGGGGGCTTGAACACTGAAGCTTTCTTT
CASSLVAGGLNTEAFF
>.|TRBV7-2|TRBJ2-5|.
TGTGCCAGCAGCTTAGGTGGTTACATGGAGACCCAGTACTTC
CASSLGGYMETQYF
>TRBD1|TRBV28|TRBJ2-4|.
TGTGCCAGCGGAACTCAGGGGGCTGCCAAAAACATTCAGTACTTC
CASGTQGAAKNIQYF
>.|TRBV5-1|TRBJ1-4|.
TGCGCCAGCAGCTCGGCGAGGGCGGGGGAAAAACTGTTTTTT
CASSSARAGEKLFF
>TRBD1|TRBV5-1|TRBJ2-2|.
TGCGCCAGCAGCTTGGGACAGGGGGCGGCCGGGGAGCTGTTTTTT
CASSLGQGAAGELFF
>TRBD1|TRBV6-1|TRBJ1-2|.
TGTGCCAGCAGTGAGGACAGGGAAGAAGGCTACACCTTC
CASSEDREEGYTF
>TRBD2|TRBV4-2|TRBJ2-7|.
TGTGCCAGCAGCCAAGATCTGACTAGCGGGGGGTACGAGCAGTACTTC
CASSQDLTSGGYEQYF
>.|TRBV11-2|TRBJ2-7|medium-sized
TGTGCCAGCAGCTTGGCCTTGGGAGACTACGAGCAGTACTTC
CASSLALGDYEQYF
>.|TRBV6-1|TRBJ2-7|.
TGTGCCAGCAGTGAAGCGGGGGGGGCAAGGTACGAGCAGTACTTC
CASSEAGGARYEQYF
>.|TRBV6-5|TRBJ1-1|.
TGTGCCAGCAGGCTTCAGGAACAGGGAGTCACTGAAGCTTTCTTT
CASRLQEQGVTEAFF
>.|TRBV7-6|TRBJ2-5|.
TGTGCCAGCAGCTTAGTTGAGCGGGAGACCCAGTACTTC
CASSLVERETQYF
>TRBD1|TRBV14|TRBJ2-7|once
TGTGCCAGCAGCCAGCCCGGGACAGGAACGGTCGAGCAGTACTTC
CASSQPGTGTVEQYF
>.|TRBV4-3|TRBJ1-1|.
TGCGCCAGCAGCCCCGGGGGTGTCCCAGGCACTGAAGCTTTCTTT
CASSPGGVPGTEAFF